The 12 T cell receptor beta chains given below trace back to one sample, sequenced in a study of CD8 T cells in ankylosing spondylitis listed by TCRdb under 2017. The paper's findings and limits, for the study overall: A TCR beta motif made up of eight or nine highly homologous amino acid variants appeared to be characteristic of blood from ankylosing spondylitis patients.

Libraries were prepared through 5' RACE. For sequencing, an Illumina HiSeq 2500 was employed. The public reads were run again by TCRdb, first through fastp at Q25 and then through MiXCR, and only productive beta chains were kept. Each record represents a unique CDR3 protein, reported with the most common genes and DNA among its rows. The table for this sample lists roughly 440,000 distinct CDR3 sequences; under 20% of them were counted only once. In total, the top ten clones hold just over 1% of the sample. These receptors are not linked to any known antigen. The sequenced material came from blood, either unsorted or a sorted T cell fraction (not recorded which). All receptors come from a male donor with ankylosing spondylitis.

The CDR3 loop reads CSVARLAGSLETQYF. CDR3 nucleotide sequence: TGCAGCGTTGCCCGACTAGCGGGATCCTTGGAGACCCAGTACTTC. The chain employs TRBV29-1 and TRBJ2-5; 11 positions agree with TRBD2. Unmatched junction bases numbered 9, after V lost 4 bases and J lost 5 bases. The CDR3 totals 15 residues. Per the germline V gene, CDR1 is SQVTM and CDR2 is ANQGSEA.

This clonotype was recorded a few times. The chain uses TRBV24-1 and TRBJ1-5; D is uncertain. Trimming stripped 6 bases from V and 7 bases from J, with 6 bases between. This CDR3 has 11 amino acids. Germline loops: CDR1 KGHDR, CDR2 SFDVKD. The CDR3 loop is CATSFGQPQHF. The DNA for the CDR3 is TGTGCCACCAGTTTTGGACAGCCCCAGCATTTT.

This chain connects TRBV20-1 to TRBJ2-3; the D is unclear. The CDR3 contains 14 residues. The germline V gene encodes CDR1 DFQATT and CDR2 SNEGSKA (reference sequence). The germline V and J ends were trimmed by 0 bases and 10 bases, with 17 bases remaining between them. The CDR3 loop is CSARDRAPGDSQYF. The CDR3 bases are TGCAGTGCTAGAGATAGGGCCCCTGGGGATTCGCAGTATTTT.

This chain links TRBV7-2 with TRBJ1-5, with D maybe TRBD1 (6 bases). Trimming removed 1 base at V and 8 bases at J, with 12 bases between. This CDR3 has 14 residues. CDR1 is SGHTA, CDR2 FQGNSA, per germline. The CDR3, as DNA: TGTGCCAGCAGCTTAGGGGGGCCTTTGGAGCCCCAGCATTTT. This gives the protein CASSLGGPLEPQHF.

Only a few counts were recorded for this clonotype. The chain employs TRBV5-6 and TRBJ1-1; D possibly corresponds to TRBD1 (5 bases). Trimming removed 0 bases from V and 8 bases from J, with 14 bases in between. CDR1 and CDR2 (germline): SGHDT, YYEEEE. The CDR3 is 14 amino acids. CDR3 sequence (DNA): TGTGCCAGCAGCTTGGGCAGACAGACCCTAGAAGCTTTCTTT. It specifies CASSLGRQTLEAFF.

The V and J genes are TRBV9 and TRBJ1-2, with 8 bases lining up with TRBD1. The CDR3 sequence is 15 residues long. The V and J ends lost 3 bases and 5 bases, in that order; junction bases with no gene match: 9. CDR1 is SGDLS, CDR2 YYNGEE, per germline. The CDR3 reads CASSGDRGGGYGYTF. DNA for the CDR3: TGTGCCAGCAGCGGTGACAGGGGAGGTGGTTATGGCTACACCTTC.

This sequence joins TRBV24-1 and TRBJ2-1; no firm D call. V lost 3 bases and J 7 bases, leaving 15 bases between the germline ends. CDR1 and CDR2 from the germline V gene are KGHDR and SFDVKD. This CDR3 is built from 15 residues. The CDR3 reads CATSDHTRSRNEQFF. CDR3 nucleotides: TGTGCCACCAGTGATCATACCAGATCGCGGAATGAGCAGTTCTTC.

DNA for the CDR3: TGTGCCAGCAGCTTAGGAGACCGCTATGGCTACACCTTC. Its protein is CASSLGDRYGYTF. The chain couples TRBV7-9 to TRBJ1-2; no reliable D call. This CDR3 contains 13 residues. Trimming removed 1 base from V and 4 bases from J, with 7 bases in between. CDR1 and CDR2 (germline): SEHNR, FQNEAQ (reference sequence).

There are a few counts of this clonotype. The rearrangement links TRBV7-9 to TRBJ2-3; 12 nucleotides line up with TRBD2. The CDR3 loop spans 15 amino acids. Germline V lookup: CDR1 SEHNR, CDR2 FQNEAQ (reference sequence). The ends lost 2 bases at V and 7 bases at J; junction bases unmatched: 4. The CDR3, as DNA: TGTGCCAGCAGCTTATCTAGCGGGGGGGCAAATACGCAGTATTTT. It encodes CASSLSSGGANTQYF.

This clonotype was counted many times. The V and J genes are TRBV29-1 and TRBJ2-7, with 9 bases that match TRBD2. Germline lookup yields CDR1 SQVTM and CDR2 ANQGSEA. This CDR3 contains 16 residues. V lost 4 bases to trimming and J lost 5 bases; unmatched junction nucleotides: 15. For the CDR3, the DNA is TGCAGCGTTGGGTCCCCCTCGTTAGCGGGAGTGAACGAGCAGTACTTC. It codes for CSVGSPSLAGVNEQYF.

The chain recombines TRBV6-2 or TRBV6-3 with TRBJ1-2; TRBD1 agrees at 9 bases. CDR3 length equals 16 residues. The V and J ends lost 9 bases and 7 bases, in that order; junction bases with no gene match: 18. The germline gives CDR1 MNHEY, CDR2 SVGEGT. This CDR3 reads CARRRRVPGQGIGYTF. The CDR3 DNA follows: TGTGCCAGGAGACGTCGGGTTCCGGGACAGGGTATTGGCTACACCTTC.

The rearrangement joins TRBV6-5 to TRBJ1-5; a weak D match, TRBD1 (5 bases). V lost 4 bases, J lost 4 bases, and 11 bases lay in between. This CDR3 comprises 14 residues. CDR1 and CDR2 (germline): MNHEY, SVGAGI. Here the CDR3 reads CASSSTPGNQPQHF. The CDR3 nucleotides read TGTGCCAGCAGTTCCACCCCAGGGAATCAGCCCCAGCATTTT.